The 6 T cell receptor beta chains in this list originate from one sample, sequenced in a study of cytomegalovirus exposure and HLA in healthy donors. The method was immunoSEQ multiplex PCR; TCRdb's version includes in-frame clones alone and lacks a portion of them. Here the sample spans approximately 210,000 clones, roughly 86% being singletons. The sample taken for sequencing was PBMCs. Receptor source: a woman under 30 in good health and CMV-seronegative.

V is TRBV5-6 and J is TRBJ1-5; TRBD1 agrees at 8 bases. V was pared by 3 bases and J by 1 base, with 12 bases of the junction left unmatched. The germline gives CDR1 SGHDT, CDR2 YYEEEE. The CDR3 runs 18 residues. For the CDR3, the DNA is TGTGCCAGCAGCTCGACCGCCGGGACAGGTGTAAGCAATCAGCCCCAGCATTTT. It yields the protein CASSSTAGTGVSNQPQHF.

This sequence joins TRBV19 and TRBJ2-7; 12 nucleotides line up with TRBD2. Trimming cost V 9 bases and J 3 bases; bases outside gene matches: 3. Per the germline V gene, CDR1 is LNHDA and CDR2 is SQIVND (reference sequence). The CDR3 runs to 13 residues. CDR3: CASQGLAGYEQYF. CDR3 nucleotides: TGTGCCAGCCAGGGACTAGCGGGCTACGAGCAGTACTTC.

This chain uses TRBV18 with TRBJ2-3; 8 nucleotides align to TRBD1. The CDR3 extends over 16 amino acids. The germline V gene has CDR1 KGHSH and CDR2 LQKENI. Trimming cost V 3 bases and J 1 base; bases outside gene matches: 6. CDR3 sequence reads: CASSPLLDRGTDTQYF. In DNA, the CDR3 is TGTGCCAGCTCACCCCTCTTGGACAGGGGCACAGATACGCAGTATTTT.

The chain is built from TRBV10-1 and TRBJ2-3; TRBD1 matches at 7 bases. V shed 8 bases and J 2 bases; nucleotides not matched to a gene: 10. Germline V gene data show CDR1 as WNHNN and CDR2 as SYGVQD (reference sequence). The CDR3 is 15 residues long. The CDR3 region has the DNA TGCGCCAGCTCAAAGGGACAGCCCAACACAGATACGCAGTATTTT. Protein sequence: CASSKGQPNTDTQYF.

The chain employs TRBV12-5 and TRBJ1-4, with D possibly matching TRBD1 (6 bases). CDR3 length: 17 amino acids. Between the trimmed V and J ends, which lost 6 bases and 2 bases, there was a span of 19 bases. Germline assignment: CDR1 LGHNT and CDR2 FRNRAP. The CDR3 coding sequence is TGTGCTAGTGGGTACCAATTCAGGGGTTCGACTAATGAAAAACTGTTTTTT. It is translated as CASGYQFRGSTNEKLFF.

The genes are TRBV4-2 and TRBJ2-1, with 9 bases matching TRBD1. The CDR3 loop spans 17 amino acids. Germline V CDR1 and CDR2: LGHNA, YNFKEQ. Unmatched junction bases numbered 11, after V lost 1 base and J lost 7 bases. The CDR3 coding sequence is TGTGCCAGCAGCCAAGGTCTGATGGGACAGGGTCAAAATGAGCAGTTCTTC. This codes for CASSQGLMGQGQNEQFF.